Sequencing of this TCR beta chain was carried out in a study of blood T cell repertoires in COVID-19. Germline V CDR1 and CDR2: KGHDR, SFDVKD. V was clipped by 4 bases and J by 2 bases, with 23 bases between them. The CDR3 is 20 residues long. The method was immunoSEQ multiplex PCR; TCRdb's version includes in-frame clones alone and lacks a portion of them. The sample holds around 150,000 clones, roughly nine tenths seen once. The sequenced sample consisted of peripheral blood. The gene calls are TRBV24-1 and TRBJ2-6; possibly TRBD2 for D (6 bases). This receptor was taken from a man aged 55 to 70 with acute or convalescent COVID-19. In DNA, the CDR3 is TGTGCCACCAGTGAGCGACCGGACCCCGGGGGAGTAGCTGGGGCCAACGTCCTGACTTTC. Translating it yields CATSERPDPGGVAGANVLTF.